A selection of T cell receptor beta chains follows, all from one sample in a study. TCRdb reanalysed the reads using MiXCR and keeps one entry per CDR3 protein. The table has nearly 15,000 distinct CDR3 sequences, around 34% seen once. Sequencing used blood. The receptor set was obtained from a human donor. Both conserved end residues are trimmed from each CDR3. Size is omitted from some rows. Given values are once, few, many or a class for expanded clones.

j_gene,abundance,v_gene,CDR3aa
TRBJ2-4,many,TRBV4-2,ASSQDQASGTPQNIQY
TRBJ2-1,once,TRBV4-3,ASSQLSGLAVKNEQF
TRBJ2-1,medium-sized,TRBV4-3,ASSPGGLSYNEQF
TRBJ1-4,many,TRBV4-2,ASSRGPEGGNEKLF
TRBJ2-4,.,TRBV14,ASSQGGADIQY
TRBJ2-6,many,TRBV4-3,ASSQDSRGAAGANVLT
TRBJ1-1,medium-sized,TRBV4-3,ASSQGNSLETF
TRBJ2-1,many,TRBV20-1,SARDELEEQF
TRBJ2-1,many,TRBV4-3,ASSQASGIIGGNEQF
TRBJ1-1,many,TRBV29-1,SVGRGQGTEAF
TRBJ1-5,.,TRBV4-2,ASSQDRETQH
TRBJ2-1,.,TRBV18,ASSPLPPGGPEETQF
TRBJ1-3,many,TRBV18,ASSPHGNTIY
TRBJ2-1,many,TRBV4-3,ASSQDFSGQGYNEQF
TRBJ1-5,.,TRBV4-2,ASSQDRAFNQPQH
TRBJ1-1,large,TRBV29-1,SVDVRVNTEAF
TRBJ1-5,medium-sized,TRBV30,AWSAPGGNQPQH
TRBJ1-5,medium-sized,TRBV29-1,SVVQAGSNQPQH
TRBJ2-7,few,TRBV20-1,SARDAPRASYEQY
TRBJ1-2,medium-sized,TRBV4-2,ASSPETRLSRGYGYT
TRBJ2-5,.,TRBV29-1,SAETQY
TRBJ2-1,.,TRBV6-2/TRBV6-3,ASSSSSSISGRHGGSHNEQF
TRBJ1-1,medium-sized,TRBV20-1,SARDLTGLGTEAF
TRBJ1-1,medium-sized,TRBV29-1,SVGGQMNTEAF
TRBJ2-1,medium-sized,TRBV4-3,ASSPGQGFSYNEQF
TRBJ2-7,many,TRBV4-3,ASSQQWDRGNEQY
TRBJ2-5,.,TRBV27,ASSSIRRWRETQY
TRBJ2-2,.,TRBV29-1,SGGGQGELF
TRBJ1-5,.,TRBV3-1,ASSQDLAGHDYSNQPQH